This note documents a single T cell receptor beta chain sequence. With 60 Vbeta and 13 Jbeta primers, the PCR was carried out. TCRdb's copy holds only in-frame clones and misses some; the assay was immunoSEQ multiplex PCR. The table lists around 140,000 clones, with about 1.5% in the top ten. The data derive from a study of cytomegalovirus exposure and HLA in healthy donors. V lost 0 bases and J lost 5, with 10 bases in between. Germline CDR1 GTSNPN, CDR2 SVGIG (reference sequence). CDR3 size: 13 residues. This TCR was sampled from a woman aged 40 to 50 in good health and CMV-seropositive. Sequences were obtained from PBMCs. The rearrangement links TRBV30 to TRBJ2-5, with D tentatively TRBD1 (5 bases). The CDR3 coding sequence is TGTGCCTGGAGTGTAAGGGGCGGTGAGACCCAGTACTTC. As protein: CAWSVRGGETQYF.